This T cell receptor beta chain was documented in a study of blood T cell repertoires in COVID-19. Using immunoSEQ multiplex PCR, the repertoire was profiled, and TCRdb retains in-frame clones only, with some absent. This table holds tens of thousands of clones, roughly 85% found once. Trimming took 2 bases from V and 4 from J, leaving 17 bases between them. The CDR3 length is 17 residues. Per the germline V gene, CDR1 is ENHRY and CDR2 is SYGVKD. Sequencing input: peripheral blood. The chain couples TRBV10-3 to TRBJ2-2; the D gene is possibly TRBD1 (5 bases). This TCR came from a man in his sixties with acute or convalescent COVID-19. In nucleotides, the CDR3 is TGTGCCATCAGTGAGGGGTGGTGGGGCCCGGGCACCGGGGAGCTGTTTTTT. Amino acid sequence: CAISEGWWGPGTGELFF.